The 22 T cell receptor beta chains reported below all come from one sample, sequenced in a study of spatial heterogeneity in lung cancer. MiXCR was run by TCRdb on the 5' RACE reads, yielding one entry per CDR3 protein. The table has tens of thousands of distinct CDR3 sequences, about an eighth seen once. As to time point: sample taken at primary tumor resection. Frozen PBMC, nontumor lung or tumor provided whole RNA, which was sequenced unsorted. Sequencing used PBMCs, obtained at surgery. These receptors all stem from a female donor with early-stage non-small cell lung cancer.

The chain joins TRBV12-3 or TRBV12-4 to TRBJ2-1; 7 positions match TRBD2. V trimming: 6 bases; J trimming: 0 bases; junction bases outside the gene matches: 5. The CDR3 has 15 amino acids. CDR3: CASSWTGGSYNEQFF. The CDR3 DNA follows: TGTGCCAGCAGCTGGACGGGGGGCTCCTACAATGAGCAGTTCTTC.

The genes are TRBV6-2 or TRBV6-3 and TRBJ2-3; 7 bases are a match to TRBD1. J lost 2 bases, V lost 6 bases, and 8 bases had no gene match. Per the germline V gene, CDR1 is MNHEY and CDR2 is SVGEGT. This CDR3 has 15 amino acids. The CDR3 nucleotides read TGTGCCAGCAGCTATTCCGGGACAGCCACAGATACGCAGTATTTT. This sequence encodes CASSYSGTATDTQYF.

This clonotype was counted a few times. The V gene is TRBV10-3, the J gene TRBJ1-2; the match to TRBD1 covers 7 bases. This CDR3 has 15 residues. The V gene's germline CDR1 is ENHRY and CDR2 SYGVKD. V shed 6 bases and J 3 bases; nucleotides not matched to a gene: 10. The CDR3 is CAIRYGTVGDYGYTF. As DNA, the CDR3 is TGTGCCATCAGGTACGGGACAGTGGGGGACTATGGCTACACCTTC.

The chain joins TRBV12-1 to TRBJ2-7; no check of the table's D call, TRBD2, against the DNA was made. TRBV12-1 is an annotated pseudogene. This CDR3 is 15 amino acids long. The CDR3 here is CASSFRERGTYEQYF. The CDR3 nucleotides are TGTGCCAGCAGCTTTAGGGAGCGGGGCACCTACGAGCAGTACTTC.

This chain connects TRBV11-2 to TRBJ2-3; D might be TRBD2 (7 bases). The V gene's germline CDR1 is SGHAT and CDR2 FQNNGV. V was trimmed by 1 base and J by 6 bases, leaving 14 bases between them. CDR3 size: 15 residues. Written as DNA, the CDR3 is TGTGCCAGCAGCTTAGGTGGGGGGGCCAGGGATACGCAGTATTTT. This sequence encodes CASSLGGGARDTQYF.

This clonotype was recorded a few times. This CDR3 is CASSLQGYGYTF. The CDR3 nucleotides read TGTGCCAGCAGCTTACAGGGCTATGGCTACACCTTC. J is TRBJ1-2 and V is TRBV7-2; D perhaps matches TRBD1 (5 bases). The CDR3 covers 12 residues. CDR1 is SGHTA, CDR2 FQGNSA, per germline. V was clipped by 2 bases and J by 4 bases, with 5 bases between them.

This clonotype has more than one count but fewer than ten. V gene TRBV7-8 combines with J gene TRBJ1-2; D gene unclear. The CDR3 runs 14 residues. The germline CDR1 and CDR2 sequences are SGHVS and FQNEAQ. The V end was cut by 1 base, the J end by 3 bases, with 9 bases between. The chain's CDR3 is CASSLGIRDYGYTF. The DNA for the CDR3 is TGTGCCAGCAGCTTAGGGATAAGGGACTATGGCTACACCTTC.

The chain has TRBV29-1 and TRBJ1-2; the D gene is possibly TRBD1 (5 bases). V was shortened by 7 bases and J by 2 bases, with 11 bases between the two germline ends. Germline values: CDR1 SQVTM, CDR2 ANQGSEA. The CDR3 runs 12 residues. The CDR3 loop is CSGRDGNYGYTF. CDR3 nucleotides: TGCAGCGGGCGGGACGGCAACTATGGCTACACCTTC. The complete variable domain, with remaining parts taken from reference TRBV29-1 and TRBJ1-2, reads SAVISQKPSRDICQRGTSLTIQCQVDSQVTMMFWYRQQPGQSLTLIATANQGSEATYESGFVIDKFPISRPNLTFSTLTVSNMSPEDSSIYLCSGRDGNYGYTFGSGTRLTVV.

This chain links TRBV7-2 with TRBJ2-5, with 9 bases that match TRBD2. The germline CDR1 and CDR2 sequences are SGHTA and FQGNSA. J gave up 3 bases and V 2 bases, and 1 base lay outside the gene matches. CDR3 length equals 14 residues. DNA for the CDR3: TGTGCCAGCAGCTTACTAGCGGGGAAAGAGACCCAGTACTTC. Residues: CASSLLAGKETQYF.

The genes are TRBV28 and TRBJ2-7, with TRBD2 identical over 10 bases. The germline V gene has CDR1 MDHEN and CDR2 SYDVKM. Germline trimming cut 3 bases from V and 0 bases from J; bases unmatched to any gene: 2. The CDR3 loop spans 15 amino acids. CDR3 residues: CASSFGTSDSYEQYF. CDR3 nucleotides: TGTGCCAGCAGTTTTGGGACTAGCGACTCCTACGAGCAGTACTTC. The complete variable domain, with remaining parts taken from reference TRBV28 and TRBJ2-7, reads DVKVTQSSRYLVKRTGEKVFLECVQDMDHENMFWYRQDPGLGLRLIYFSYDVKMKEKGDIPEGYSVSREKKERFSLILESASTNQTSMYLCASSFGTSDSYEQYFGPGTRLTVT.

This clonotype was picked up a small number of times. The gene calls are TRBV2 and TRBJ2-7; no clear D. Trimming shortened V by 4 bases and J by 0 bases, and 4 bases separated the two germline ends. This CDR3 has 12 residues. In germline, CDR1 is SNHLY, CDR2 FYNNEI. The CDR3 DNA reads TGTGCCAGCAGTGTCGCCTCCTACGAGCAGTACTTC. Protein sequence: CASSVASYEQYF.

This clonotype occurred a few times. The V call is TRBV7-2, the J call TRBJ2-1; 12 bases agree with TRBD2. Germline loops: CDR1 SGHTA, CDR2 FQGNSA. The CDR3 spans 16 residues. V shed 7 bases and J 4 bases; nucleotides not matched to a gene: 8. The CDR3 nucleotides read TGTGCCAGCAAAACCAGGACTAGCGGGGTTTACAATGAGCAGTTCTTC. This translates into CASKTRTSGVYNEQFF.

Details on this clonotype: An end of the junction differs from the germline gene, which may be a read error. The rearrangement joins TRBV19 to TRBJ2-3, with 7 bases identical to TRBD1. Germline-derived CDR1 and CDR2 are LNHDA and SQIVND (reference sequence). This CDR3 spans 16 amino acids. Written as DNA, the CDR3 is TGTGCCAGTAGTACCTTACAGGGGAGCAGCAGAGATACGCAGTATTTT. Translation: CASSTLQGSSRDTQYF.

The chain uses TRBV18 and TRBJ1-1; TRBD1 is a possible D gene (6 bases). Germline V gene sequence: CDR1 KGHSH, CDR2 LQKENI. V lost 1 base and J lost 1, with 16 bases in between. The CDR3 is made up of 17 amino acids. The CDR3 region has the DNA TGTGCCAGCTCACCACTAGTCGCTACAGGGCGGAACACTGAAGCTTTCTTT. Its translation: CASSPLVATGRNTEAFF.

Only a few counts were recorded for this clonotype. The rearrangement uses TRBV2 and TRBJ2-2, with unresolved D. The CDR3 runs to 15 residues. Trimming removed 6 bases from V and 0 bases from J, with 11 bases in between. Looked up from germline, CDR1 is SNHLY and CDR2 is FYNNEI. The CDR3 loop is CASREHHTNTGELFF. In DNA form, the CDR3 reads TGTGCCAGCAGGGAACACCACACGAACACCGGGGAGCTGTTTTTT. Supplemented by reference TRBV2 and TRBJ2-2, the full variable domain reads EPEVTQTPSHQVTQMGQEVILRCVPISNHLYFYWYRQILGQKVEFLVSFYNNEISEKSEIFDDQFSVERPDGSNFTLKIRSTKLEDSAMYFCASREHHTNTGELFFGEGSRLTVL.

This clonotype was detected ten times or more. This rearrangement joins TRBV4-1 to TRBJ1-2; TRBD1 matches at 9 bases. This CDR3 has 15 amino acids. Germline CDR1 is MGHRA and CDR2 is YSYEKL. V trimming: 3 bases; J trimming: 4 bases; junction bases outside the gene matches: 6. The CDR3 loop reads CASSQPNRGLYGYTF. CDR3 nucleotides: TGCGCCAGCAGCCAGCCTAACAGGGGGCTCTATGGCTACACCTTC.

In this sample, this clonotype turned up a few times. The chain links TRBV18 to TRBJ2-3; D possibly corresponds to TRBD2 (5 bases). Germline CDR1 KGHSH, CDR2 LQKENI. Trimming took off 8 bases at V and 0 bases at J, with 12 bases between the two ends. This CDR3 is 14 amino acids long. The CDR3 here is CASRSGSSTDTQYF. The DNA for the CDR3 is TGTGCCAGCCGTAGTGGGAGTAGCACAGATACGCAGTATTTT.

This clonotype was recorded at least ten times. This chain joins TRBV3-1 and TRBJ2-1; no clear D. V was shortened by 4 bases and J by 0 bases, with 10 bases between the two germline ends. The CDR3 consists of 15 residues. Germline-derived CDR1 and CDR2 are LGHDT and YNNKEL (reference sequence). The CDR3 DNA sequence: TGTGCCAGCAGCCCTCTGAAGAGCTCCTACAATGAGCAGTTCTTC. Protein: CASSPLKSSYNEQFF.

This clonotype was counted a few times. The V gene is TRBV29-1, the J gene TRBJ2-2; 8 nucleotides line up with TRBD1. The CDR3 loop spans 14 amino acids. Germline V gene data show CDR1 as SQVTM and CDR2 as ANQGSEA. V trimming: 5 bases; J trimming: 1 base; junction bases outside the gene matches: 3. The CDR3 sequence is CSVRDRKNTGELFF. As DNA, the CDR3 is TGCAGCGTTAGGGACAGGAAGAACACCGGGGAGCTGTTTTTT.

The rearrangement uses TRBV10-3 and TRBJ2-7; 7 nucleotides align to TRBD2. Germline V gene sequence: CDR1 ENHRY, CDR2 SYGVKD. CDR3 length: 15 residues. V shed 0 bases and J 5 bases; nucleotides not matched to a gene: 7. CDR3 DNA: TGTGCCATCAGTGAGTCCCGTGGGGGGGGGAACGAGCAGTACTTC. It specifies CAISESRGGGNEQYF.

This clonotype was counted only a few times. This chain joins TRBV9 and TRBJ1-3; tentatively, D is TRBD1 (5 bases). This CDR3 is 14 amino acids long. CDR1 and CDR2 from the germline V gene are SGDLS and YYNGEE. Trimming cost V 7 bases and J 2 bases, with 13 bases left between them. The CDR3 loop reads CASQGRNTGNTIYF. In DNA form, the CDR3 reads TGTGCCAGCCAGGGCAGGAACACTGGAAACACCATATATTTT.

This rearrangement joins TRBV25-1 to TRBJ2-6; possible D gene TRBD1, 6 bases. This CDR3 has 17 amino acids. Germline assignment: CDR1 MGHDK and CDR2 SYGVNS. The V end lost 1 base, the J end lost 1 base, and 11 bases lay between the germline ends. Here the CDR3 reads CASSESRGRSGANVLTF. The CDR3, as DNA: TGTGCCAGCAGTGAATCCAGGGGACGGTCTGGGGCCAACGTCCTGACTTTC. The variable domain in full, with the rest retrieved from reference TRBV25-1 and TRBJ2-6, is EADIYQTPRYLVIGTGKKITLECSQTMGHDKMYWYQQDPGMELHLIHYSYGVNSTEKGDLSSESTVSRIRTEHFPLTLESARPSHTSQYLCASSESRGRSGANVLTFGAGSRLTVL.